This T cell receptor beta chain comes out of a study of blood T cell repertoires in COVID-19 (dated by TCRdb to about 2020). As for the study more broadly: The collaborator samples originated in the United States, Italy and Spain and spanned the acute and convalescent phases of COVID-19. The prospective study material was composed of cDNA or gDNA derived from T cells, B-cell-depleted T cells, or PBMCs. The dataset comprised deeply sampled blood TCRbeta repertoires from subjects exposed to, actively infected with, or recovered from COVID-19. A freely available public database, intended as a resource for researchers studying the immune response to SARS-CoV-2, is where the repertoires were released. Samples were obtained from the ongoing ImmuneRACE study (first 160 participants) and from about 1,300 subjects provided by 6 global collaborators. Sample metadata almost always included a de-identified subject ID, COVID-19 status, age in years and sex. Where HLA class I and class II types were available, the types were taken from metadata supplied by the sample provider, not from assay-based typing. Points the paper makes about the study in general: How much clinical and demographic metadata was included differed by source and by participant, and the metadata was provided uncurated.

Participants in the prospective study were enrolled through a virtual design, were aged about 18 to 100 years, and lived in roughly 24 United States geographic areas. Cohort assignment in the prospective study relied on participant-reported clinical history from a screening survey and a study questionnaire. Mobile phlebotomists in the prospective study collected whole blood, serum and a nasopharyngeal or oropharyngeal swab from every participant. Over an approximately 2-month period, participants in the prospective study had the option of providing additional blood draws and questionnaires. Prospective study blood samples were shipped either frozen or at room temperature before DNA extraction. TCRbeta CDR3 regions were amplified from genomic DNA by means of the immunoSEQ Assay, a bias-controlled multiplex PCR. In the original analysis: The number of nucleated cells in each sample was estimated by amplification of reference gene primers within the assay. To quantify the absolute abundance of each unique TCRbeta CDR3 rearrangement, sequence reads were collapsed and filtered. Productive Simpson clonality was computed per sample as the square root of Simpson's diversity index over productive rearrangements. Here the immuneACCESS table is served through TCRdb, limited to in-frame sequences with V and J called. Missing clones are a known gap in these copies; in checked studies unresolved V genes cover under half, and the rest lacks a known reason. Clonal size and the V and J genes are those of that table, whereas D and trimming came from the DNA. The sample table holds under 350,000 clones, of which around 85% were seen once. Around 4.4% of the sample belongs to the ten largest clones.

For this clone: Its antigen remains unidentified. Base qualities are not recorded, but no much larger clone differs from it by a single base.

The cysteine opens and the phenylalanine closes a CDR3 of 17 amino acids. Of the read, only the CDR3 DNA is kept; its 51 bases are in frame from base 1. Cut back by 4 bases and 0 bases, the V and J ends lie 16 bases apart. CDR1 is given as LGHDT and CDR2 as YNNKEL, both from the germline V gene (reference sequence). Sequencing was done on a sample of PBMCs or T cells enriched from blood (not recorded which). The origin of this receptor is a woman aged 40 to 50 with acute COVID-19. The rearranged chain carries TRBV3-1 (or the pseudogene TRBV3-2) and TRBJ2-1; the D region possibly corresponds to TRBD2 (6 bases align). The nucleotide sequence is given as TGTGCCAGCAGCCTAACGGTCGGGGGAAGCTCCTACAATGAGCAGTTCTTC. This sequence encodes CASSLTVGGSSYNEQFF.